Sequencing of this TCR beta chain was carried out in a study of human T cells and chemical hapten exposure. Study as a whole: Minor pooled library volume differences mainly drove per-sample TCR yield variation. Study results and caveats: TCRs above 1 in 1000 frequency did not change with DPC sensitization.

The time point denotes: pre-sensitization, week 0. Treatment: therapeutic diphenylcyclopropenone sensitization with weekly scalp DPC. Individual cDNA molecules each carried unique molecular identifiers attached by the library. MiXCR, run by TCRdb on the RACE reads, gives a single entry per CDR3 protein. The sample lists some 200,000 distinct CDR3 sequences; around 30% were seen once. The CDR3 has 14 residues. V was trimmed by 3 bases and J by 2 bases, leaving 12 bases between them. Germline values: CDR1 SGHRS, CDR2 YFSETQ. Of note for this clonotype: Its target is not known.

The chain employs TRBV5-1 and TRBJ2-7; D is unresolved. The material sequenced was whole blood, taken in connection with sensitization to the hapten diphenylcyclopropenone (DPC). The source is a young woman with alopecia areata. Some clones in this sample may be carry-over from other donors' samples. The CDR3 nucleotides are TGCGCCAGCAGCTCGAAATCAGAACCCTACGAGCAGTACTTC. This encodes CASSSKSEPYEQYF.